This is a list of T cell receptor beta chains from one sample in a study of beta chain features in type 1 diabetes. The repertoire was sequenced with immunoSEQ multiplex PCR; TCRdb's copy has only in-frame clones and lacks some. The table lists about 16,000 clones, approximately 55% of them singletons. Sequenced sample: stem cell memory CD4+ T cells from blood. The receptors shown here come from a woman aged 18-29 years in good health. Both conserved end residues are part of each CDR3. D genes are given only for firm matches. Only part of the rows carry a size: once, few, many, or a class if the clone is expanded.

CDR3 protein	CDR3 DNA	clone size	CDR3 length	D gene	V gene	J gene
CASSEPRGSGGAGAKNIQYF	TGTGCCAGCAGTGAACCTCGGGGTAGCGGGGGGGCCGGGGCCAAAAACATTCAGTACTTC	NA	20	TRBD2	TRBV2	TRBJ2-4
CASSLGQGIDGYTF	TGTGCCAGTAGTCTAGGACAGGGGATCGATGGCTACACCTTC	few	14	TRBD1	TRBV19	TRBJ1-2
CSARSEGPQHF	TGCAGTGCTAGGAGCGAGGGGCCCCAGCATTTT	NA	11	NA	TRBV20-1	TRBJ1-5
CAVRLAGRGRWGEQFF	TGTGCCGTAAGACTAGCGGGACGGGGTCGTTGGGGTGAGCAGTTCTTC	once	16	TRBD2	TRBV30	TRBJ2-1
CASSLGSWDRETQYF	TGCGCCAGCAGCTTGGGGTCGTGGGACAGGGAGACCCAGTACTTC	NA	15	TRBD1	TRBV5-1	TRBJ2-5
CASSSEAQGNSPLHF	TGTGCCAGCAGCTCGGAGGCGCAGGGGAATTCACCCCTCCACTTT	NA	15	NA	TRBV7-9	TRBJ1-6
CASSFPGAPHTGELFF	TGTGCCAGCAGCTTCCCAGGGGCTCCTCACACCGGGGAGCTGTTTTTT	once	16	NA	TRBV7-6	TRBJ2-2
CASSARDRAPQKQFF	TGTGCCAGCAGTGCCCGCGACAGGGCCCCCCAAAAGCAGTTCTTC	few	15	TRBD1	TRBV2	TRBJ2-1
CASSLTSEETQYF	TGCGCCAGCAGCCTGACTAGCGAAGAGACCCAGTACTTC	NA	13	TRBD2	TRBV5-1	TRBJ2-5
CASSLPSGREWETQYF	TGTGCCAGCAGCCTACCTAGCGGGAGGGAGTGGGAGACCCAGTACTTC	few	16	TRBD2	TRBV11-2	TRBJ2-5
CASSRGQGVEKLFF	TGTGCCAGCAGCAGAGGACAGGGGGTTGAAAAACTGTTTTTT	NA	14	TRBD1	TRBV7-9	TRBJ1-4
CASSSGGYDSYEQYF	TGTGCCAGCAGCTCCGGGGGGTATGACTCCTACGAGCAGTACTTC	NA	15	TRBD2	TRBV5-4	TRBJ2-7
CASSDRVPYGYTF	TGTGCCAGTAGCGACAGGGTCCCCTATGGCTACACCTTC	once	13	TRBD1	TRBV19	TRBJ1-2
CASSLGQRNQPQHF	TGCGCCAGCAGCTTGGGACAGAGGAATCAGCCCCAGCATTTT	NA	14	NA	TRBV5-1	TRBJ1-5
CASSDLTGGQETQYF	TGCGCCAGCAGCGATCTGACTGGAGGCCAAGAGACCCAGTACTTC	once	15	NA	TRBV5-1	TRBJ2-5
CASSSGAPGNTIYF	TGTGCCAGCAGCTCAGGGGCACCTGGAAACACCATATATTTT	NA	14	NA	TRBV7-6	TRBJ1-3
CASSALAGGRSYNEQFF	TGTGCCAGTAGCGCTCTAGCGGGAGGGAGGTCCTACAATGAGCAGTTCTTC	NA	17	TRBD2	TRBV19	TRBJ2-1
CATSQRGQGLRETQYF	TGTGCCACCTCTCAGCGCGGACAGGGTCTAAGGGAGACCCAGTACTTC	NA	16	TRBD1	TRBV19	TRBJ2-5
CASSPAGGDTEAFF	TGTGCCAGCTCACCCGCAGGGGGTGACACTGAAGCTTTCTTT	NA	14	TRBD1	TRBV18	TRBJ1-1
CASSLDRGNEQYF	TGTGCCAGCAGCTTAGACAGGGGGAACGAGCAGTACTTC	medium-sized	13	TRBD1	TRBV13	TRBJ2-7
CASSLTQGTEAFF	TGTGCCAGTAGCCTGACACAGGGGACTGAAGCTTTCTTT	NA	13	TRBD1	TRBV19	TRBJ1-1
CASSRDRDQETQYF	TGTGCCAGTAGCCGGGACAGAGACCAAGAGACCCAGTACTTC	few	14	TRBD1	TRBV19	TRBJ2-5
CASSLRTSGIATDTQYF	TGTGCCAGCAGCTTGAGGACTAGCGGGATCGCCACAGATACGCAGTATTTT	NA	17	TRBD2	TRBV7-9	TRBJ2-3
CASSQDPPQGAAQPQHF	TGCGCCAGCAGCCAAGATCCTCCCCAGGGGGCGGCACAGCCCCAGCATTTT	NA	17	TRBD1	TRBV4-1	TRBJ1-5
CASSFRLLAGNEQFF	TGTGCCAGCAGCTTTAGGTTGCTAGCGGGAAATGAGCAGTTCTTC	NA	15	TRBD2	TRBV7-2	TRBJ2-1
CASSRGVGEMSSGANVLTF	TGTGCCAGCAGCCGAGGAGTCGGTGAAATGAGCTCTGGGGCCAACGTCCTGACTTTC	once	19	NA	TRBV27	TRBJ2-6
CASSAHPGQGGEKLFF	TGTGCCAGCAGTGCACACCCGGGACAGGGTGGTGAAAAACTGTTTTTT	NA	16	TRBD1	TRBV28	TRBJ1-4
CASRGDNNQPQHF	TGTGCCAGCAGAGGGGACAATAATCAGCCCCAGCATTTT	NA	13	NA	TRBV2	TRBJ1-5
CASSEGTERNTIYF	TGTGCCAGCAGTGAAGGGACAGAGCGAAACACCATATATTTT	NA	14	NA	TRBV6-1	TRBJ1-3
CASSLWANQRHEQFF	TGTGCCAGCAGCTTGTGGGCGAACCAAAGGCATGAGCAGTTCTTC	NA	15	NA	TRBV5-4	TRBJ2-1
CASSEALLDSSYEQYF	TGTGCCAGCAGTGAAGCCCTTCTCGACAGTTCCTACGAGCAGTACTTC	NA	16	NA	TRBV6-1	TRBJ2-7
CAGPGQGAPGAEAFF	TGTGCCGGCCCGGGACAGGGGGCCCCCGGGGCTGAAGCTTTCTTT	few	15	TRBD1	TRBV7-9	TRBJ1-1
CASSPLRVVTEAFF	TGTGCCAGTAGTCCCCTCAGGGTTGTCACTGAAGCTTTCTTT	NA	14	NA	TRBV19	TRBJ1-1
CASSLATGPGQYF	TGTGCCAGCAGCTTAGCTACAGGGCCAGGGCAGTACTTC	few	13	NA	TRBV11-2	TRBJ2-7
CASSPGGANTEAFF	TGTGCCAGCAGCCCAGGGGGCGCGAACACTGAAGCTTTCTTT	few	14	TRBD1	TRBV7-2	TRBJ1-1
CASSEVASGYNEQFF	TGTGCCAGCAGTGAAGTAGCTAGCGGGTACAATGAGCAGTTCTTC	NA	15	TRBD2	TRBV2	TRBJ2-1
CASDGGSPLHF	TGTGCCAGCGACGGGGGTTCACCCCTCCACTTT	NA	11	NA	TRBV2	TRBJ1-6
CASSLALGADYGYTF	TGCGCCAGCAGCTTGGCCCTCGGCGCGGACTATGGCTACACCTTC	few	15	NA	TRBV5-1	TRBJ1-2
CAWSTWLGQGNIAFF	TGTGCCTGGAGTACCTGGTTGGGGCAGGGAAACATAGCTTTCTTT	NA	15	NA	TRBV30	TRBJ1-1
CATSASPDRDGGSGYPF	TGTGCCACCAGCGCAAGCCCGGACAGGGACGGAGGAAGTGGCTACCCCTTC	NA	17	TRBD1	TRBV15	TRBJ1-2
CASSLRGEGTEAFF	TGTGCCAGCAGTCTTCGGGGGGAGGGCACTGAAGCTTTCTTT	NA	14	NA	TRBV5-8	TRBJ1-1
CASRRYTSTDTQYF	TGTGCCAGCAGACGATATACTAGCACAGATACGCAGTATTTT	few	14	NA	TRBV6-6	TRBJ2-3
CASSLSGTSYNEQFF	TGTGCCAGCAGCTTAAGCGGGACCTCCTACAATGAGCAGTTCTTC	NA	15	TRBD2	TRBV11-2	TRBJ2-1